The 27 T cell receptor beta chains reported below all come from one sample, sequenced in a study of T cells in localized non-small cell lung cancer. The data were produced by immunoSEQ multiplex PCR, yet TCRdb's version contains in-frame clones alone and is incomplete. The sample consists of 65,000 to 90,000 clones, over 60% of them appearing once. Source: PBMCs, taken before any cancer treatment. The receptors here all came from a man between 40 and 70 years old with stage II squamous cell lung carcinoma.

This chain joins TRBV5-6 and TRBJ1-6; D remains ambiguous. The V gene lost 4 bases and the J gene lost 10 bases, with 18 bases spanning the gap. This CDR3 has 15 amino acids. Germline V CDR1 and CDR2: SGHDT, YYEEEE. CDR3 region: CASSLLRLSGSPLHF. The CDR3 DNA follows: TGTGCCAGCAGCCTCTTACGGCTTTCTGGATCACCCCTCCACTTT.

This rearrangement joins TRBV18 to TRBJ1-5; 7 nucleotides align to TRBD1. The V gene end was trimmed by 5 bases and the J gene end by 1 base; junction bases not matched to a gene: 11. The CDR3 totals 17 residues. CDR1 and CDR2 (germline): KGHSH, LQKENI. In DNA, the CDR3 is TGTGCCAGCTCAAGACAGGGAGGGGGCCTAAGCAATCAGCCCCAGCATTTT. It codes for CASSRQGGGLSNQPQHF.

This clone was picked up one time. The chain carries TRBV18 and TRBJ1-2; the D is unclear. V shed 1 base and J shed 8 bases, with 8 bases lying between them. This CDR3 has 12 amino acids. CDR1 is KGHSH, CDR2 LQKENI, per germline. In DNA, the CDR3 is TGTGCCAGCTCACCACGTCGTGGGGGCTACACCTTC. Translating it yields CASSPRRGGYTF.

The V call is TRBV9, the J call TRBJ2-3; 8 bases agree with TRBD2. The CDR3 runs 16 residues. The V segment lost 3 bases and the J segment 5 bases; nucleotides outside the gene matches: 11. Per the germline V gene, CDR1 is SGDLS and CDR2 is YYNGEE. The CDR3 loop reads CASSAFDGGAVDTQYF. CDR3 DNA sequence: TGTGCCAGCAGCGCCTTTGACGGGGGGGCCGTAGATACGCAGTATTTT.

The chain links TRBV11-3 to TRBJ2-7, with 8 bases matching TRBD2. J was trimmed by 6 bases and V by 3 bases; bases with no gene match: 1. The V gene's germline CDR1 is SGHNT and CDR2 YENEEA. There are 12 residues in the CDR3. The CDR3 reads CASSFTSGEQYF. In DNA, the CDR3 is TGTGCCAGCAGCTTTACTAGCGGCGAGCAGTACTTC.

The V gene is TRBV4-1, the J gene TRBJ2-1, with D perhaps TRBD1 (6 bases). The V end was cut by 0 bases, the J end by 7 bases, with 16 bases between. CDR3 length equals 16 residues. Germline values: CDR1 MGHRA, CDR2 YSYEKL. The CDR3, as DNA: TGCGCCAGCAGCCAAGATACCACGGCAGGGGAGAATGAGCAGTTCTTC. This encodes CASSQDTTAGENEQFF.

V gene TRBV6-5 combines with J gene TRBJ2-1; TRBD2 matches at 7 bases. V was pared by 0 bases and J by 2 bases, with 1 base of the junction left unmatched. This CDR3 spans 15 amino acids. The V gene's germline CDR1 is MNHEY and CDR2 SVGAGI. The DNA for the CDR3 is TGTGCCAGCAGTTACTCAAGCGGGACCTACAATGAGCAGTTCTTC. Protein product: CASSYSSGTYNEQFF.

This clone has more than one count but fewer than ten. This chain connects TRBV15 to TRBJ1-1; no firm D call. CDR3 length equals 14 residues. The V end lost 3 bases, the J end lost 1 base, and 9 bases lay between the germline ends. CDR1 and CDR2 from the germline V gene are LNHNV and YYDKDF (reference sequence). CDR3 bases: TGTGCCACCAGCAGTGGGCCCAGGAACACTGAAGCTTTCTTT. Translated: CATSSGPRNTEAFF.

The V and J genes are TRBV6-5 and TRBJ1-5; 8 positions agree with TRBD1. The length of the CDR3 is 15 residues. V lost 6 bases to trimming and J lost 6 bases; unmatched junction nucleotides: 10. Germline lookup yields CDR1 MNHEY and CDR2 SVGAGI. CDR3 sequence (DNA): TGTGCCAGCAGAACGACAGGGGTGGCAGGTCAGCCCCAGCATTTT. This sequence encodes CASRTTGVAGQPQHF.

This clone was detected a few times. The chain links TRBV11-2 to TRBJ1-5; D is unresolved. This CDR3 spans 13 amino acids. Germline V gene data show CDR1 as SGHAT and CDR2 as FQNNGV. Trimming stripped 2 bases from V and 6 bases from J, with 8 bases between. CDR3 region: CASSLSSVQPQHF. The CDR3 coding sequence is TGTGCCAGCAGCTTATCGTCGGTTCAGCCCCAGCATTTT.

The DNA for the CDR3 is TGTGCCTGGAAATCCTGGGACAGGGGGATCTATGGCTACACCTTC. Translated, it gives CAWKSWDRGIYGYTF. The chain uses TRBV30 and TRBJ1-2; TRBD1 matches 11 bases. V trimming: 4 bases; J trimming: 4 bases; junction bases outside the gene matches: 8. CDR3 length: 15 amino acids. Germline V lookup: CDR1 GTSNPN, CDR2 SVGIG (reference sequence).

The rearrangement uses TRBV2 and TRBJ1-1; D gene ambiguous. The CDR3 spans 14 residues. Trimming stripped 7 bases from V and 2 bases from J, with 14 bases between. Germline V gives CDR1 SNHLY, CDR2 FYNNEI. The CDR3 here is CASTARKGNTEAFF. The DNA of the CDR3 is TGTGCCAGCACAGCTCGTAAAGGAAACACTGAAGCTTTCTTT. The whole variable domain, remainder taken from reference TRBV2 and TRBJ1-1, is EPEVTQTPSHQVTQMGQEVILRCVPISNHLYFYWYRQILGQKVEFLVSFYNNEISEKSEIFDDQFSVERPDGSNFTLKIRSTKLEDSAMYFCASTARKGNTEAFFGQGTRLTVV.

The CDR3 spells CASSPDRGPGANVLTF. The CDR3 DNA reads as TGTGCCAGCAGCCCGGACAGGGGACCTGGGGCCAACGTCCTGACTTTC. This rearrangement joins TRBV14 to TRBJ2-6, with TRBD1 matching over 9 bases. The CDR3 runs 16 residues. Per the germline V gene, CDR1 is SGHDN and CDR2 is FVKESK. V lost 4 bases to trimming and J lost 2 bases; unmatched junction nucleotides: 3.

Only a few counts were recorded for this clone. Other DNA sequences in this specimen translate into the identical CDR3. Here the CDR3 reads CASSTGQGTDTQYF. CDR3 DNA: TGTGCCAGCAGCACCGGACAGGGAACAGATACGCAGTATTTT. V gene TRBV7-6 combines with J gene TRBJ2-3; 8 positions match TRBD1. CDR3 size: 14 residues. V shed 5 bases, J shed 3 bases, and the junction held 4 bases outside the gene matches. Germline lookup yields CDR1 SGHVS and CDR2 FNYEAQ. The variable domain in full, with the rest retrieved from reference TRBV7-6 and TRBJ2-3, is GAGVSQSPRYKVTKRGQDVALRCDPISGHVSLYWYRQALGQGPEFLTYFNYEAQQDKSGLPNDRFSAERPEGSISTLTIQRTEQRDSAMYRCASSTGQGTDTQYFGPGTRLTVL.

This clone appeared a few times. This chain connects TRBV9 to TRBJ2-2; 8 nucleotides line up with TRBD1. V dropped 0 bases and J dropped 5; count of bases not matched to a gene: 6. CDR1 is SGDLS and CDR2 is YYNGEE in the germline V gene. The CDR3 length is 16 residues. The CDR3 nucleotides are TGTGCCAGCAGCGTAGTTTCGCAGGGGGCTACCGGGGAGCTGTTTTTT. This encodes CASSVVSQGATGELFF.

The chain couples TRBV4-1 to TRBJ2-5, with D perhaps matching TRBD1 (5 bases). The V and J ends lost 1 base and 1 base respectively, with 10 bases between them. Looked up from germline, CDR1 is MGHRA and CDR2 is YSYEKL. CDR3 length: 15 amino acids. The CDR3 loop reads CASSQGWGSQETQYF. CDR3 nucleotide sequence: TGCGCCAGCAGCCAAGGTTGGGGCAGCCAAGAGACCCAGTACTTC.

The genes are TRBV28 and TRBJ1-3, with a tentative D call TRBD1 (6 bases). V lost 4 bases to trimming and J lost 0 bases, with 13 bases between them. Per germline, CDR1 MDHEN and CDR2 SYDVKM. The CDR3 spans 16 residues. As DNA, the CDR3 is TGTGCCAGCAGTTCGGACACAGGGTTCTCTGGAAACACCATATATTTT. It codes for CASSSDTGFSGNTIYF. The full variable domain, in which reference TRBV28 and TRBJ1-3 provide the parts outside the CDR3, is DVKVTQSSRYLVKRTGEKVFLECVQDMDHENMFWYRQDPGLGLRLIYFSYDVKMKEKGDIPEGYSVSREKKERFSLILESASTNQTSMYLCASSSDTGFSGNTIYFGEGSWLTVV.

As to this clone: The same CDR3 arises from other DNA sequences in this sample as well. The rearrangement uses TRBV10-3 and TRBJ2-1; tentatively, D is TRBD2 (5 bases). With 3 bases removed from V and 4 bases from J, the gap between germline ends came to 13 bases. Germline CDR1 and CDR2: ENHRY and SYGVKD. The CDR3 is 15 residues long. The CDR3 spells CAISERERGYNEQFF. The CDR3 DNA is TGTGCCATCAGTGAAAGGGAACGGGGATACAATGAGCAGTTCTTC.

This chain connects TRBV6-5 to TRBJ2-7; a weak D match, TRBD1 (6 bases). CDR1 and CDR2 from the germline V gene are MNHEY and SVGAGI. Trimming cost V 0 bases and J 5 bases, with 14 bases left between them. The CDR3 covers 15 residues. In nucleotides, the CDR3 is TGTGCCAGCAGTTACTCCGGGACACCCGTGAACGAGCAGTACTTC. Translating it yields CASSYSGTPVNEQYF.

The chain combines TRBV6-5 with TRBJ2-7; tentatively, D is TRBD2 (5 bases). This CDR3 is built from 14 residues. V lost 4 bases, J lost 4 bases, and 14 bases lay in between. CDR1 MNHEY and CDR2 SVGAGI come from the germline V gene. Here the CDR3 reads CASSSLSGAYEQYF. CDR3 DNA sequence: TGTGCCAGCAGTTCACTCAGCGGCGCATACGAGCAGTACTTC.

This chain connects TRBV5-1 to TRBJ1-1, with D hard to call. The CDR3 is made up of 14 amino acids. V lost 5 bases and J lost 1, with 12 bases in between. Germline CDR1 is SGHRS and CDR2 is YFSETQ. The CDR3 DNA is TGCGCCAGCAGAATTTTATTAGGGAACACTGAAGCTTTCTTT. Its translation: CASRILLGNTEAFF.

This chain links TRBV9 with TRBJ1-1; D is uncertain. CDR1 and CDR2 from the germline V gene are SGDLS and YYNGEE. The CDR3 contains 13 residues. V was cut by 5 bases and J by 1 base, with 9 bases left in between. The chain's CDR3 is CASSLWENTEAFF. CDR3 bases: TGTGCCAGCAGTCTCTGGGAGAACACTGAAGCTTTCTTT.

This clone came up a few times. The CDR3 DNA reads TGTGCCAGCAGCTTAGCAGGGCCCTATAGCAATCAGCCCCAGCATTTT. As protein: CASSLAGPYSNQPQHF. The chain combines TRBV7-2 with TRBJ1-5; D is undetermined. V lost 0 bases to trimming and J lost 0 bases, with 9 bases between them. The germline gives CDR1 SGHTA, CDR2 FQGNSA. This CDR3 comprises 16 residues. The complete variable domain, with remaining parts taken from reference TRBV7-2 and TRBJ1-5, reads GAGVSQSPSNKVTEKGKDVELRCDPISGHTALYWYRQSLGQGLEFLIYFQGNSAPDKSGLPSDRFSAERTGGSVSTLTIQRTQQEDSAVYLCASSLAGPYSNQPQHFGDGTRLSIL.

The chain uses TRBV9 and TRBJ1-4; 9 positions match TRBD1. The CDR3 loop spans 14 amino acids. With V trimmed by 4 bases and J by 9 bases, 7 bases remained unmatched. Germline CDR1 SGDLS, CDR2 YYNGEE. Written as DNA, the CDR3 is TGTGCCAGCAGCCCTGGGGGACAGGGTCAAAAACTGTTTTTT. This gives the protein CASSPGGQGQKLFF. The full variable domain, its missing parts supplied by reference TRBV9 and TRBJ1-4, is DSGVTQTPKHLITATGQRVTLRCSPRSGDLSVYWYQQSLDQGLQFLIQYYNGEERAKGNILERFSAQQFPDLHSELNLSSLELGDSALYFCASSPGGQGQKLFFGSGTQLSVL.

J is TRBJ2-3 and V is TRBV27, with no clear D. The CDR3 runs 13 residues. Germline CDR1 MNHEY, CDR2 SMNVEV (reference sequence). Trimming took off 3 bases at V and 6 bases at J, with 10 bases between the two ends. Here the CDR3 DNA reads TGTGCCAGCAGTTTCAGTGGTTTCGATACGCAGTATTTT. This sequence encodes CASSFSGFDTQYF.

The V call is TRBV4-3, the J call TRBJ2-2; D might be TRBD2 (5 bases). Trimming shortened V by 1 base and J by 3 bases, and 12 bases separated the two germline ends. The CDR3 loop spans 16 amino acids. CDR1 and CDR2 from the germline V gene are LGHNA and YSLEER. CDR3 in DNA: TGCGCCAGCAGCCAAGGACGGGGAGCGGACACCGGGGAGCTGTTTTTT. Translation: CASSQGRGADTGELFF.

This clone was recorded once. The chain links TRBV11-2 to TRBJ2-1; TRBD2 aligns across 11 bases. V gave up 6 bases and J gave up 4 bases; unmatched junction bases: 11. CDR1 is SGHAT and CDR2 is FQNNGV in the germline V gene. The CDR3 length is 17 residues. Here the CDR3 reads CASSPFAIAGGYNEQFF. The CDR3 DNA is TGTGCCAGCAGTCCGTTCGCGATAGCGGGAGGGTACAATGAGCAGTTCTTC.